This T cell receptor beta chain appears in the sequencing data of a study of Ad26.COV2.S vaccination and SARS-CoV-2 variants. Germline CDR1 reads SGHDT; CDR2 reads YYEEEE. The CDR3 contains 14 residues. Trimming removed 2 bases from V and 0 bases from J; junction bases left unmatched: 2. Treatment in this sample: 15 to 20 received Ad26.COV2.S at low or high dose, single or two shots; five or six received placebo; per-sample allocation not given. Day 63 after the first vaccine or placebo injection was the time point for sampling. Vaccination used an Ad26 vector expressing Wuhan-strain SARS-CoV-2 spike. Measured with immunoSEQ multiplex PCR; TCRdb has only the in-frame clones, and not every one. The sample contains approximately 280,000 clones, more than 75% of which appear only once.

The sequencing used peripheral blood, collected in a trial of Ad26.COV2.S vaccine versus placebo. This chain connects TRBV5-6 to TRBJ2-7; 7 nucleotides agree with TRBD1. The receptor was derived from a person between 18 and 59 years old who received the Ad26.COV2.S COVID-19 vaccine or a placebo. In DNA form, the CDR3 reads TGTGCCAGCAGCTTACAGGGGCCCTCCTACGAGCAGTACTTC. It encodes CASSLQGPSYEQYF.